This T cell receptor beta chain was recovered during a study of blood T cell repertoires in COVID-19. Study overall: The origin of the acute and convalescent COVID-19 samples was the United States, Italy and Spain.

This clone was recorded only once. The CDR3 contains 14 residues. Trimming left V 0 bases short and J 4 bases short, with 7 bases between. Germline CDR1 reads SGHRS; CDR2 reads YFSETQ. The table came from immunoSEQ multiplex PCR; TCRdb's copy has only in-frame clones and leaves some out. The data show about 46,000 clones, more than 70% seen once. The sample comprised peripheral blood. The sequence was obtained from an elderly woman with acute or convalescent COVID-19. This sequence joins TRBV5-1 and TRBJ2-2; maybe TRBD2 (5 bases). The CDR3 sequence is CASSLDAGTGELFF. CDR3 nucleotide sequence: TGCGCCAGCAGCTTGGACGCGGGCACCGGGGAGCTGTTTTTT.